This T cell receptor (beta chain) was sequenced for a study of T cell clusters in autoimmune cytopenias. Each sample's input was approximately 0.25 ug genomic DNA, some 34,000 genome equivalents. TRB was amplified by touch-down multiplex PCR, primer pools A and B combined. With the multiplex PCR reads reprocessed, TCRdb shows one record per CDR3 protein and no DNA. The table for this sample gives approximately 11,000 distinct CDR3 sequences. The CDR3 runs 15 residues. Per the germline V gene, CDR1 is SEHNR and CDR2 is FQNEAQ (reference sequence). The sample also formed part of further work on T cell repertoires in aging, cancer and after chemotherapy.

The sample consisted of peripheral blood. This TCR was sampled from a human donor in good health. The J gene is TRBJ2-7, the V gene TRBV7-9; without DNA, the TCRdb call of TRBD2 cannot be checked. The CDR3 sequence: CASSLEERGAYEQYF.